A selection of T cell receptor beta chains follows, all from one sample in a study of blood T cell repertoires in COVID-19. Sequencing was performed with immunoSEQ multiplex PCR; in TCRdb, only in-frame clones are kept and a portion is missing. Among about 100,000 clones, about 91% were seen once, and the ten largest hold roughly 6%. The specimen was peripheral blood. These receptors were taken from a human donor in a cohort sampled during active COVID-19. The CDR3 runs from the conserved cysteine through the conserved F or W. The D gene is left open where the match is weak. The size of a clone is reported for some rows only, either as once, few or many, or as a class for expanded clones.

v_gene	d_gene	abundance	j_gene	CDR3nt	CDR3aa
TRBV6-2/TRBV6-3	-	-	TRBJ1-2	TGTGCCAGCAGCCCACTCGGGTCTTTCTATGGCTACACCTTC	CASSPLGSFYGYTF
TRBV12-5	TRBD2	-	TRBJ2-7	TGTGCTAGTGCCAACCTGCCCCTAGCGGGGGGGCCCATCATCTACGAGCAGTACTTC	CASANLPLAGGPIIYEQYF
TRBV15	-	-	TRBJ1-1	TGTGCCACCAGCAGACAGGGGCTTGAAGCTTTCTTT	CATSRQGLEAFF
TRBV6-2/TRBV6-3	-	-	TRBJ2-7	TGTGCCAGCAGTTACTCGATCTTCGGGAAACAGTACCTCTACGAGCAGTACTTC	CASSYSIFGKQYLYEQYF
TRBV19	TRBD2	-	TRBJ2-5	TGTGCCAGTACCCAACTAGCGGGGGCCGGAGAGACCCAGTACTTC	CASTQLAGAGETQYF
TRBV7-6	-	-	TRBJ2-1	TGTGCCAGCAGCTTAACGGACAATGAGCAGTTCTTC	CASSLTDNEQFF
TRBV10-3	-	-	TRBJ1-1	TGTGCCATCAGTACAGGTAATGCCCACGCTTTCTTT	CAISTGNAHAFF
TRBV10-2	-	few	TRBJ2-7	TGCGCCAGCAGGACCGGGACTCGAGCCTACGAGCAGTACTTC	CASRTGTRAYEQYF
TRBV9	-	once	TRBJ2-1	TGTGCCAGCAGCACAGGGTCCCACAATGAGCAGTTCTTC	CASSTGSHNEQFF
TRBV30	TRBD1	once	TRBJ1-1	TGTGCCTGGGGGGACAGGGAAGCTTTCTTT	CAWGDREAFF